This T cell receptor (beta chain) comes out of a study of blood T cell repertoires in COVID-19. The table came from immunoSEQ multiplex PCR; TCRdb's copy has only in-frame clones and leaves some out. This table holds approximately 300,000 clones, more than 75% found once. Trimming took 3 bases from V and 5 from J, leaving 32 bases between them. Per germline, CDR1 MNHEY and CDR2 SMNVEV (reference sequence). The CDR3 is made up of 21 amino acids. Sequencing was done on a sample of PBMCs or T cells enriched from blood (not recorded which). The gene calls are TRBV27 and TRBJ1-5; D gene unclear. This sequence was found in a man aged 55-75 years who had recovered from COVID-19. In nucleotides, the CDR3 is TGTGCCAGCAGTTTCTTAGCAGACGGGGATCCTCTCGATCGGACTCATCAGCCCCAGCATTTT. Translated: CASSFLADGDPLDRTHQPQHF.